The next 20 T cell receptor beta chains were all read from a single sample in a study of graft-versus-host responses after intestinal transplantation. Some clones are missing from TCRdb's copy, which holds only in-frame ones; the method was immunoSEQ multiplex PCR. The table includes some 14,000 clones, about 35% detected once. The study plated approximately 200,000 CFSE-labeled responders with approximately 200,000 irradiated, violet-dye-labeled stimulators. Sample: alloreactive CD8+ T cells from a mixed lymphocyte reaction culture, taken before intestinal transplant. Specified subset: CFSE-low proliferating T cells sorted from roughly six-day pre-transplant mixed lymphocyte reaction (GvH or HvG direction). Receptors originate from a human patient who received an intestinal transplant.

The chain carries TRBV15 and TRBJ2-3; D is tentatively TRBD1 or TRBD2 (6 bases each). Germline CDR1 is LNHNV and CDR2 is YYDKDF (reference sequence). V dropped 1 base and J dropped 0 bases, with 8 bases sitting between them. There are 15 residues in the CDR3. CDR3 loop: CATSRGGGSTDTQYF. CDR3 in DNA: TGTGCCACCAGCAGAGGAGGGGGGAGCACAGATACGCAGTATTTT.

The chain employs TRBV7-6 and TRBJ2-7; 14 bases map to TRBD2. Unmatched junction bases numbered 15, after V lost 4 bases and J lost 4 bases. Per the germline V gene, CDR1 is SGHVS and CDR2 is FNYEAQ. This CDR3 region has 19 residues. In nucleotides, the CDR3 is TGTGCCAGCAGCTCGGGGACAGGCCGACTAGCGGGGGGGGGATACGAGCAGTACTTC. Its protein product is CASSSGTGRLAGGGYEQYF. The full variable domain, rest sourced from reference TRBV7-6 and TRBJ2-7, is GAGVSQSPRYKVTKRGQDVALRCDPISGHVSLYWYRQALGQGPEFLTYFNYEAQQDKSGLPNDRFSAERPEGSISTLTIQRTEQRDSAMYRCASSSGTGRLAGGGYEQYFGPGTRLTVT.

This chain connects TRBV7-9 to TRBJ2-1, with D tentatively TRBD2 (5 bases). V was trimmed by 5 bases and J by 6 bases, leaving 11 bases between them. This CDR3 spans 13 amino acids. CDR1 is SEHNR and CDR2 is FQNEAQ in the germline V gene (reference sequence). The CDR3 spells CASSPGGGNEQFF. The CDR3 nucleotides are TGTGCCAGCAGCCCAGGCGGAGGCAATGAGCAGTTCTTC.

The chain recombines TRBV4-1 with TRBJ1-1; a possible D gene is TRBD1 (5 bases). Germline lookup yields CDR1 MGHRA and CDR2 YSYEKL. Trimming removed 4 bases from V and 1 base from J, with 16 bases in between. This CDR3 has 16 residues. For the CDR3, the DNA is TGCGCCAGCAGCCCCGGCCCGGGACCGTCGAACACTGAAGCTTTCTTT. Protein sequence: CASSPGPGPSNTEAFF.

Relative to its sample, this clone is medium-sized. The rearrangement uses TRBV4-1 and TRBJ2-2; no reliable D call. Germline V gives CDR1 MGHRA, CDR2 YSYEKL. The CDR3 has 14 amino acids. V lost 0 bases to trimming and J lost 4 bases, with 6 bases between them. Here the CDR3 reads CASSQEWATGELFF. In nucleotides, the CDR3 is TGCGCCAGCAGCCAAGAATGGGCCACCGGGGAGCTGTTTTTT.

The CDR3 spells CASSEASSYNSPLHF. The DNA for the CDR3 is TGTGCCAGCAGTGAGGCCAGCTCCTATAATTCACCCCTCCACTTT. This sequence joins TRBV6-1 and TRBJ1-6; D unclear. CDR3 length: 15 amino acids. V lost 3 bases, J lost 0 bases, and 6 bases lay in between. Germline V gene data show CDR1 as MNHNS and CDR2 as SASEGT.

This rearrangement joins TRBV7-9 to TRBJ1-2; D possibly corresponds to TRBD1 (6 bases). The CDR3 is 14 amino acids. Germline lookup yields CDR1 SEHNR and CDR2 FQNEAQ (reference sequence). V was shortened by 3 bases and J by 5 bases, with 13 bases between the two germline ends. The CDR3 bases are TGTGCCAGCAGCTTCCCGGACAGTTTTTATGGCTACACCTTC. Amino acids: CASSFPDSFYGYTF.

This clone was seen a few times. The V gene is TRBV29-1, the J gene TRBJ1-1; unclear D gene. Deletions cut 4 bases from V and 1 base from J, with 4 bases between. Germline V gene data show CDR1 as SQVTM and CDR2 as ANQGSEA. The CDR3 has 11 amino acids. The CDR3 DNA reads as TGCAGCGTTGGGCAGAACACTGAAGCTTTCTTT. It translates to CSVGQNTEAFF.

This clone is labeled medium-sized. This chain uses TRBV5-1 with TRBJ1-1, with D perhaps matching TRBD1 (6 bases). This CDR3 spans 14 amino acids. Germline V gene lookup returns CDR1 SGHRS and CDR2 YFSETQ. With 1 base removed from V and 5 bases from J, the gap between germline ends came to 12 bases. The CDR3 sequence: CASSLRGRDTEAFF. The CDR3 coding sequence is TGCGCCAGCAGCTTGCGGGGGCGGGATACTGAAGCTTTCTTT.

The rearrangement links TRBV11-2 to TRBJ2-3; no reliable D call. The germline V gene encodes CDR1 SGHAT and CDR2 FQNNGV. Trimming shortened V by 2 bases and J by 3 bases, and 9 bases separated the two germline ends. The CDR3 is made up of 14 amino acids. The CDR3 bases are TGTGCCAGCAGCTTATATCTCACAACAGATACGCAGTATTTT. This sequence encodes CASSLYLTTDTQYF.

The chain uses TRBV6-1 and TRBJ1-2; D call uncertain. This CDR3 contains 14 residues. Germline V gene lookup returns CDR1 MNHNS and CDR2 SASEGT. V lost 1 base to trimming and J lost 2 bases, with 8 bases between them. The CDR3 spells CASSEGPANYGYTF. DNA of the CDR3: TGTGCCAGCAGTGAAGGCCCAGCCAACTATGGCTACACCTTC.

The chain couples TRBV13 to TRBJ2-7; the match to TRBD2 covers 9 bases. V lost 4 bases to trimming and J lost 0 bases; unmatched junction nucleotides: 4. The CDR3 loop spans 15 amino acids. The germline V gene encodes CDR1 PRHDT and CDR2 FYEKMQ (reference sequence). The CDR3 is CASSYRLAASYEQYF. The CDR3 nucleotides read TGTGCCAGCAGCTATAGACTAGCGGCCTCCTACGAGCAGTACTTC.

The V gene is TRBV27, the J gene TRBJ2-1; tentatively, D is TRBD1 (5 bases). V was shortened by 5 bases and J by 7 bases, with 21 bases between the two germline ends. The CDR3 is made up of 16 amino acids. The germline gives CDR1 MNHEY, CDR2 SMNVEV (reference sequence). The CDR3 loop reads CASSLRFQGLLNEQFF. The CDR3 DNA is TGTGCCAGCAGTCTAAGGTTCCAGGGCCTTCTGAATGAGCAGTTCTTC.

This clone has more than one count but fewer than ten. J is TRBJ1-2 and V is TRBV5-5; D remains unclear. This CDR3 region has 11 residues. Germline CDR1 SGHKS, CDR2 YYEKEE (reference sequence). Deletions cut 6 bases from V and 4 bases from J, with 7 bases between. This chain's CDR3 is CASTGFYGYTF. CDR3 bases: TGTGCCAGCACGGGCTTCTATGGCTACACCTTC.

V is TRBV7-9 and J is TRBJ2-7, with TRBD1 identical over 7 bases. Germline V gene data show CDR1 as SEHNR and CDR2 as FQNEAQ (reference sequence). The CDR3 length is 15 residues. Losses at the gene ends were 2 bases for V and 7 bases for J; bases not matched to a gene: 11. The CDR3 protein is CASSLSGRGSREQYF. CDR3 coding DNA: TGTGCCAGCAGCTTAAGCGGCAGGGGGTCTAGGGAGCAGTACTTC.

This chain links TRBV14 with TRBJ1-2; 8 bases fit TRBD1. The V segment lost 4 bases and the J segment 8 bases; nucleotides outside the gene matches: 12. Germline V lookup: CDR1 SGHDN, CDR2 FVKESK. The length of the CDR3 is 15 residues. The CDR3 nucleotides are TGTGCCAGCAGCCCAGACAGGGGACACCGGTTGGGCTACACCTTC. Its translation: CASSPDRGHRLGYTF.

This chain joins TRBV7-9 and TRBJ2-1; 12 positions match TRBD2. Germline lookup yields CDR1 SEHNR and CDR2 FQNEAQ (reference sequence). Trimming at V came to 5 bases and at J to 10 bases, leaving 12 bases not matched to a gene. The CDR3 extends over 16 amino acids. Written as DNA, the CDR3 is TGTGCCAGCAGCCCTAGACTAGCGGGGGAAGTGGGCGAGCAGTTCTTC. Protein product: CASSPRLAGEVGEQFF. The full variable domain, its missing parts supplied by reference TRBV7-9 and TRBJ2-1, is DTGVSQNPRHKITKRGQNVTFRCDPISEHNRLYWYRQTLGQGPEFLTYFQNEAQLEKSRLLSDRFSAERPKGSFSTLEIQRTEQGDSAMYLCASSPRLAGEVGEQFFGPGTRLTVL.

The rearrangement uses TRBV6-1 and TRBJ2-2, with a tentative D call TRBD2 (5 bases). Germline values: CDR1 MNHNS, CDR2 SASEGT. V gave up 10 bases and J gave up 11 bases, with 11 bases separating them. CDR3 length equals 10 residues. This CDR3 reads CATAGPELFF. In DNA, the CDR3 is TGTGCCACCGCGGGCCCTGAGCTGTTTTTT.

This clone was seen only a few times. CDR3: CASSAGVSGNTIYF. DNA for the CDR3: TGTGCCAGCAGCGCGGGAGTCTCTGGAAACACCATATATTTT. The genes are TRBV6-6 and TRBJ1-3; no definite D call. The CDR3 consists of 14 residues. Germline V gene sequence: CDR1 MNHNY, CDR2 SVGAGI (reference sequence). The V end lost 6 bases, the J end lost 0 bases, and 9 bases lay between the germline ends.

This clone was seen a handful of times. The chain is built from TRBV27 and TRBJ2-7, with D tentatively TRBD2 (5 bases). The CDR3 extends over 14 amino acids. V lost 8 bases and J lost 2, with 16 bases in between. Germline loops: CDR1 MNHEY, CDR2 SMNVEV (reference sequence). The CDR3 reads CASAKASPTYEQYF. The CDR3 DNA sequence: TGTGCCAGCGCTAAGGCTAGCCCCACCTACGAGCAGTACTTC.